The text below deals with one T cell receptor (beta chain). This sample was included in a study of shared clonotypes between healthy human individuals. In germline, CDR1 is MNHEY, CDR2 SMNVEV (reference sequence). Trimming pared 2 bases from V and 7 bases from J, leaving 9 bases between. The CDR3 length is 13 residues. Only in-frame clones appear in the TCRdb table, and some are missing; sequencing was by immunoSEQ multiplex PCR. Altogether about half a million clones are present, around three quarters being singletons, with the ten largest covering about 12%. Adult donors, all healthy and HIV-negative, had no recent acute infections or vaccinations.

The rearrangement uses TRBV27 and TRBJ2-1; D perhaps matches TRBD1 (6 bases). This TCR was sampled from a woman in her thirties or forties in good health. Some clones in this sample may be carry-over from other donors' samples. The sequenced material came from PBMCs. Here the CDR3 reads CASSLQGRNEQFF. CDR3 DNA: TGTGCCAGCAGTTTACAGGGGCGGAATGAGCAGTTCTTC.